The 18 T cell receptor beta chains below come from one sample, sequenced in a study of post-analysis software for immune sequencing data. No antigen has been assigned to these receptors. Regarding the study as a whole: The five TRBV segments detected at higher frequency in patients than in controls included TRBV5-6, TRBV5-1 and TRBV20-1.

Prepared libraries of TCR beta cDNA carried unique molecular identifiers. TCRdb re-called the PCR reads through MiXCR, storing one row per CDR3 protein. The sample consists of about 210,000 distinct CDR3 sequences, over 25% of them appearing once. The source material was blood. Receptors originate from a girl aged 2 to 17 with multiple sclerosis.

This sequence joins TRBV4-1 and TRBJ1-1; 7 nucleotides align to TRBD1. V lost 0 bases and J lost 4; bases outside the gene matches: 5. The germline V gene has CDR1 MGHRA and CDR2 YSYEKL. This CDR3 contains 15 residues. The DNA of the CDR3 is TGCGCCAGCAGCCAAGAGGGTTCAGGGGGCACTGAAGCTTTCTTT. It specifies CASSQEGSGGTEAFF.

This clonotype was seen more than once but under ten times. The CDR3 coding sequence is TGCGCCAGCAGCTTAGGATCCACTAGCGCTAAAGAGACCCAGTACTTC. Encoded protein: CASSLGSTSAKETQYF. The gene calls are TRBV5-1 and TRBJ2-5; 7 bases agree with TRBD2. Trimming removed 2 bases from V and 3 bases from J; junction bases left unmatched: 10. The germline V gene has CDR1 SGHRS and CDR2 YFSETQ. CDR3 length: 16 residues.

The gene calls are TRBV12-3 or TRBV12-4 and TRBJ2-6; 9 bases line up with TRBD1. The CDR3 sequence is 18 residues long. The V gene end was trimmed by 5 bases and the J gene end by 0 bases; junction bases not matched to a gene: 8. CDR3: CASSPRDREHSGANVLTF. CDR3 DNA sequence: TGTGCCAGCAGTCCAAGGGACAGGGAGCACTCTGGGGCCAACGTCCTGACTTTC.

The V gene is TRBV3-1, the J gene TRBJ1-6; TRBD1 matches at 7 bases. V shed 5 bases and J 9 bases; nucleotides not matched to a gene: 10. Looked up from germline, CDR1 is LGHDT and CDR2 is YNNKEL (reference sequence). The CDR3 runs to 15 residues. The chain's CDR3 is CASSSQAGGRSPLHF. CDR3 DNA sequence: TGTGCCAGCAGCTCCCAGGCAGGGGGGCGTTCACCCCTCCACTTT.

This clonotype was detected only a few times. This chain connects TRBV2 to TRBJ2-3; D is undetermined. V was clipped by 5 bases and J by 9 bases, with 9 bases between them. The CDR3 contains 11 residues. Germline-derived CDR1 and CDR2 are SNHLY and FYNNEI. The CDR3 loop reads CASSSRRTQYF. CDR3 sequence (DNA): TGTGCCAGCAGTTCACGTCGCACGCAGTATTTT. The full variable domain, with the rest looked up from reference TRBV2 and TRBJ2-3, is EPEVTQTPSHQVTQMGQEVILRCVPISNHLYFYWYRQILGQKVEFLVSFYNNEISEKSEIFDDQFSVERPDGSNFTLKIRSTKLEDSAMYFCASSSRRTQYFGPGTRLTVL.

This chain joins TRBV11-1 and TRBJ2-1; no firm D call. V lost 5 bases to trimming and J lost 4 bases, with 12 bases between them. The CDR3 runs to 14 residues. The germline gives CDR1 SGHAT, CDR2 FQDESV (reference sequence). The CDR3 DNA sequence: TGTGCCAGCAGCCCCCGGCGAGCTTACAATGAGCAGTTCTTC. Protein: CASSPRRAYNEQFF.

This clonotype has at least ten counts. CDR3 bases: TGCGCCAGCAGCCAAGTGGGACAGCCAGAGACCCAGTACTTC. The encoded protein is CASSQVGQPETQYF. This chain joins TRBV4-1 and TRBJ2-5, with 7 bases lining up with TRBD1. After removal of 1 base from V and 4 bases from J, the junction contained 3 bases not matched to a gene. The V gene's germline CDR1 is MGHRA and CDR2 YSYEKL. The CDR3 is made up of 14 amino acids.

With respect to this clonotype: A clone one base away is much larger, so this may be a read error. CDR3 DNA sequence: TGCGCCAGCCGATCCAGACTGGAACTCCCCAATGAGCAGTTCTTC. Translated: CASRSRLELPNEQFF. The chain combines TRBV5-1 with TRBJ2-1; D gene ambiguous. Trimming removed 7 bases at V and 6 bases at J, with 20 bases between. The germline V gene has CDR1 SGHRS and CDR2 YFSETQ. CDR3 length: 15 amino acids.

This chain links TRBV20-1 with TRBJ2-1; 7 bases fit TRBD2. Looked up from germline, CDR1 is DFQATT and CDR2 is SNEGSKA (reference sequence). With V trimmed by 4 bases and J by 4 bases, 10 bases remained unmatched. The CDR3 consists of 15 residues. The CDR3 DNA sequence: TGCAGTGCTAAGGGTCGACTAGCCGGTTACAATGAGCAGTTCTTC. This sequence encodes CSAKGRLAGYNEQFF.

This clonotype has ten or more counts. V gene TRBV28 combines with J gene TRBJ2-7, with D unclear. This CDR3 has 14 residues. The ends were cut back, 7 bases at V and 3 bases at J, with 16 bases in the middle. Germline CDR1 reads MDHEN; CDR2 reads SYDVKM. In DNA form, the CDR3 reads TGTGCCAGCACCCATCTAGGGATGGGCTACGAGCAGTACTTC. It translates to CASTHLGMGYEQYF.

Turning to this clonotype: At one end the junction does not follow the germline gene, possibly because of a read error. The genes are TRBV6-1 and TRBJ2-1; D perhaps matches TRBD2 (7 bases). CDR3 length: 17 amino acids. Germline CDR1 reads MNHNS; CDR2 reads SASEGT. The CDR3 sequence: CASRGASGRSSYNERFF. CDR3 in DNA: TGTGCCAGCAGGGGGGCTAGCGGACGGAGCTCCTACAATGAGCGGTTCTTC.

The table lists this clonotype with a few counts. The chain joins TRBV5-1 to TRBJ2-5, with 14 nucleotides matching TRBD2. This CDR3 has 17 amino acids. The J segment lost 4 bases and the V segment lost 5 bases, leaving 10 bases of the junction unmatched. CDR1 SGHRS and CDR2 YFSETQ come from the germline V gene. This CDR3 is CASSPFGTSGGRETQYF. The CDR3 DNA reads TGCGCCAGCAGTCCATTCGGGACTAGCGGGGGACGAGAGACCCAGTACTTC.

The genes are TRBV24-1 and TRBJ2-3; weak D call: TRBD1 (6 bases). CDR1 and CDR2 (germline): KGHDR, SFDVKD. V lost 4 bases and J lost 5, with 12 bases in between. This CDR3 contains 14 residues. CDR3 amino acids: CATSEPRDKDTQYF. Written as DNA, the CDR3 is TGTGCCACCAGTGAGCCCCGGGACAAAGATACGCAGTATTTT.

For this clonotype: Since a much larger clone is just one base distant, this may be a read error. This chain connects TRBV15 to TRBJ2-7, with D tentatively TRBD2 (6 bases). This CDR3 has 16 residues. Trimming took 4 bases from V and 6 from J, leaving 22 bases between them. CDR1 and CDR2 (germline): LNHNV, YYDKDF (reference sequence). DNA of the CDR3: TGTGCCACCAGCACCCCTAGCGCCTTGGAGATTTCCGAGCAGTACTTC. Its translation: CATSTPSALEISEQYF.

The genes are TRBV20-1 and TRBJ2-3, with D uncertain. The CDR3 spans 15 residues. Germline loops: CDR1 DFQATT, CDR2 SNEGSKA (reference sequence). Between the trimmed V and J ends, which lost 3 bases and 0 bases, there was a span of 13 bases. CDR3 DNA sequence: TGCAGTGCTAGTAACCCCCAATCAAGCACAGATACGCAGTATTTT. Encoded protein: CSASNPQSSTDTQYF.

Concerning this clonotype: This could be a read error, since a much larger clone is one nucleotide away. The chain combines TRBV5-1 with TRBJ2-5; 10 bases agree with TRBD2. Trimming removed 4 bases from V and 3 bases from J; junction bases left unmatched: 9. CDR3 size: 16 residues. CDR1 is SGHRS and CDR2 is YFSETQ in the germline V gene. CDR3: CASSTASGGGEETQYF. Written as DNA, the CDR3 is TGCGCCAGCAGCACGGCTAGCGGGGGAGGGGAAGAGACCCAGTACTTC.

This clonotype was seen ten or more times. V and J are TRBV12-3 or TRBV12-4 and TRBJ2-4; D call uncertain. V lost 3 bases and J lost 1, with 4 bases in between. The CDR3 has 13 residues. In nucleotides, the CDR3 is TGTGCCAGCAGTTTCGGGGCCAAAAACATTCAGTACTTC. It translates to CASSFGAKNIQYF.

Worth noting for this clonotype: A much more abundant neighbour one base away suggests this may be a read error. The rearrangement uses TRBV7-9 and TRBJ2-1; the match to TRBD2 covers 13 bases. CDR1 SEHNR and CDR2 FQNEAQ come from the germline V gene (reference sequence). The CDR3 totals 16 residues. V shed 5 bases and J 7 bases; nucleotides not matched to a gene: 8. CDR3 bases: TGTGCCAGCAGCCCCTGGGGACTAGCGGGGAGGAATGAGCAGTTCTTC. Translated: CASSPWGLAGRNEQFF. Looking up the rest from reference TRBV7-9 and TRBJ2-1 gives the full variable domain: DTGVSQNPRHKITKRGQNVTFRCDPISEHNRLYWYRQTLGQGPEFLTYFQNEAQLEKSRLLSDRFSAERPKGSFSTLEIQRTEQGDSAMYLCASSPWGLAGRNEQFFGPGTRLTVL.